These 5 T cell receptor beta chains were sequenced from one sample in a study of blood T cell repertoires in COVID-19. Here immunoSEQ multiplex PCR was the method, and the copy in TCRdb shows in-frame clones only, minus some. Among tens of thousands of clones, approximately 90% were seen once, and the ten largest hold about 11%. Sequencing was performed on peripheral blood. Receptors originate from a man between 65 and 85 years old with active or convalescent COVID-19.

The V call is TRBV7-2, the J call TRBJ2-1; D remains unclear. Germline V gene sequence: CDR1 SGHTA, CDR2 FQGNSA. CDR3 length: 13 amino acids. V lost 5 bases to trimming and J lost 0 bases, with 5 bases between them. The CDR3 loop is CASSPSSYNEQFF. The DNA of the CDR3 is TGTGCCAGCAGCCCGAGCTCCTACAATGAGCAGTTCTTC.

The chain recombines TRBV29-1 with TRBJ2-3; 7 nucleotides agree with TRBD2. CDR1 is SQVTM, CDR2 ANQGSEA, per germline. V lost 6 bases, J lost 0 bases, and 0 bases stayed unmatched. The CDR3 loop spans 12 amino acids. CDR3 DNA sequence: TGCAGCGTGGGACTAAGCACAGATACGCAGTATTTT. Its protein is CSVGLSTDTQYF.

The V and J genes are TRBV3-1 (or the pseudogene TRBV3-2) and TRBJ2-7; 7 nucleotides agree with TRBD2. The CDR3 totals 18 residues. Germline CDR1 and CDR2: LGHDT and YNNKEL (reference sequence). J gave up 2 bases and V 2 bases, and 15 bases lay outside the gene matches. The CDR3 here is CASSQRLTGRAGAYEQYF. CDR3 nucleotide sequence: TGTGCCAGCAGCCAAAGATTGACGGGACGGGCGGGGGCCTACGAGCAGTACTTC.

CDR3 sequence (DNA): TGCGCCAGCAGCCCGTCCGGGACAGGGTTTGGAAACACCATATATTTT. It codes for CASSPSGTGFGNTIYF. The chain uses TRBV5-1 and TRBJ1-3; TRBD1 matches 9 bases. After removal of 4 bases from V and 3 bases from J, the junction contained 8 bases not matched to a gene. This CDR3 is built from 16 residues. The V gene's germline CDR1 is SGHRS and CDR2 YFSETQ.

The rearrangement links TRBV5-1 to TRBJ1-1; TRBD1 might be the D (6 bases). Trimming took off 4 bases at V and 3 bases at J, with 13 bases between the two ends. This CDR3 contains 14 residues. CDR1 SGHRS and CDR2 YFSETQ come from the germline V gene. CDR3 coding DNA: TGCGCCAGCAGCGCCAGGGGTTTAGACACTGAAGCTTTCTTT. Residues: CASSARGLDTEAFF.